These T cell receptor beta chains were read from a single sample in a study of CD8+CD57+ T cells in acquired aplastic anemia. TCRdb recomputed calls from the reads with MiXCR, one row per CDR3 protein. The sample has some 160,000 distinct CDR3 sequences, about half seen once; the top ten hold roughly 3.2%. Sample: sorted CD4+, CD8+, or CD8+CD57+ T cells (not recorded which) from PBMCs. The origin of the receptors is a human donor with aplastic anemia. The CDR3 runs from the conserved cysteine through the conserved F or W. A D gene is named only where the DNA matches it firmly. Size values are once, few and many counts, or a class for expanded clones, and some rows have none.

DNA	CDR3	D	V	size	J
TGCAGTGCTATTCCCAGGGGGGGGACTGAAGCTTTCTTT	CSAIPRGGTEAFF	TRBD1	TRBV20-1	many	TRBJ1-1
TGCAGCGCCACACAGGGAGCGGTCGATCAGCCCCGGCATTTT	CSATQGAVDQPRHF	-	TRBV29-1	few	TRBJ1-5
TGTGCCACCAGCAGAGAACAGGGGACACCTGGAAACACCATATATTTT	CATSREQGTPGNTIYF	TRBD1	TRBV15	many	TRBJ1-3
TGCGCCAGCAGCCCCGACCCGGGAGCCCCCGGGGAGCTGTTTTTT	CASSPDPGAPGELFF	-	TRBV4-3	few	TRBJ2-2
TGTGCCAGCAGACGGGGGGGAGAGTCCTACGAGCAGTACTTC	CASRRGGESYEQYF	TRBD2	TRBV7-6	-	TRBJ2-7
TGCAGTGTCTTCGTTCCCCAGGCTGCTTATGGCTACACCTTC	CSVFVPQAAYGYTF	-	TRBV20-1	-	TRBJ1-2
TGTGCCAGCAGTGATATGACGGCGAACACCGGGGAGCTGTTTTTT	CASSDMTANTGELFF	-	TRBV2	-	TRBJ2-2
TGTGCCAGCCGCGGGTTCTCTGGAAACACCATATATTTT	CASRGFSGNTIYF	-	TRBV3-1	few	TRBJ1-3
TGTGCCTTAGTACAACCCGACAGGTACGAGCAGTACTTC	CALVQPDRYEQYF	-	TRBV30	-	TRBJ2-7
TGTGCCAGCAGCCAAAGTGACAGATCCTATGGCTACACCTTC	CASSQSDRSYGYTF	-	TRBV5-8	-	TRBJ1-2
TGTGCCAGCAGGAGGACAGACAGAGGGGGAGAAAAACTGTTTTTT	CASRRTDRGGEKLFF	-	TRBV6-1	many	TRBJ1-4
TGTGCCACCAGTGATTACAGGGGCTATGGCTACACCTTC	CATSDYRGYGYTF	TRBD1	TRBV24-1	-	TRBJ1-2
TGTGCCAGCAGTTACTCGGGGGACAACGTCCTGACTTTC	CASSYSGDNVLTF	-	TRBV6-5	-	TRBJ2-6
TGTGCCAGCAGCTTTATCCAGGGGGCCCCTAACTATGGCTACACCTTC	CASSFIQGAPNYGYTF	TRBD1	TRBV11-1	-	TRBJ1-2
TGTGCCAGCCAAGGAGGCAATAGCAATCAGCCCCAGCATTTT	CASQGGNSNQPQHF	-	TRBV19	-	TRBJ1-5
TGTGCCAGCAGGAATCCGGGACAGGGAAGCAGCGAGCAGTACTTC	CASRNPGQGSSEQYF	TRBD1	TRBV6-2/TRBV6-3	many	TRBJ2-7
TGCGCCAGCAGTGAGTTGGGGTCGAGCAATCAGCCCCAGCATTTT	CASSELGSSNQPQHF	-	TRBV10-1	-	TRBJ1-5
TGTGCCACCAGTGATGCACCGGGACAGCAAGAGACCCAGTACTTC	CATSDAPGQQETQYF	TRBD1	TRBV24-1	-	TRBJ2-5
TGTGCCAGCAGCAGGGACCGCTCCTACAATGAGCAGTTCTTC	CASSRDRSYNEQFF	-	TRBV27	many	TRBJ2-1
TGTGCCAGCAGTTTAACCGGGTTAGGATACAATGAGCAGTTCTTC	CASSLTGLGYNEQFF	-	TRBV12-3/TRBV12-4	many	TRBJ2-1
TGTGCCAGCAGCCATGACCTATCTGGCTACACCTTC	CASSHDLSGYTF	-	TRBV3-1	many	TRBJ1-2
TGTGCCAGCAGTTTCCTAGCGGGAGGTGGTACCGGGGAGCTGTTTTTT	CASSFLAGGGTGELFF	TRBD2	TRBV12-3/TRBV12-4	many	TRBJ2-2
TGCGCCAGCAGCCAAGTACGAGGGGGTGAGGATCAGCCCCAGCATTTT	CASSQVRGGEDQPQHF	-	TRBV4-3	many	TRBJ1-5
TGTGCCAGCAGCCTCAGACAGGGATTGGCCGGGGAGCTGTTTTTT	CASSLRQGLAGELFF	TRBD1	TRBV14	many	TRBJ2-2
TGCGCCAGCAGTGCCGACAGGGGCACTGAAGCTTTCTTT	CASSADRGTEAFF	TRBD1	TRBV10-1	-	TRBJ1-1
TGTGCCACCAGTCGGACAGGGGGGGACTATGGCTACACCTTC	CATSRTGGDYGYTF	TRBD1	TRBV24-1	-	TRBJ1-2
TGCAGCGTACGACAGGAGGAAAACGGGGGCTACACCTTC	CSVRQEENGGYTF	-	TRBV29-1	-	TRBJ1-2